Listed below are T cell receptor beta chains from one sample, sequenced in a study of cytomegalovirus exposure and HLA in healthy donors. Assay: immunoSEQ multiplex PCR; the TCRdb copy retains only in-frame clones and omits some. In the table there are about 35,000 clones, 85% to 95% of which are singletons. The sequencing sample was made of PBMCs. All receptors derive from a woman aged 18-30 years in good health and CMV-seronegative. Each CDR3 is given without its conserved first and last residue.

TRBV14	TRBJ2-1	15	ASSQLGRQGRYNEQF
TRBV30	TRBJ1-4	11	AWSEGQGEKLF
TRBV13	TRBJ1-1	12	ASRQGTGGTEAF
TRBV25-1	TRBJ2-2	13	ASSEVTGLDGELF
TRBV11-1	TRBJ2-5	14	ASSRTSGGLGETQY
TRBV7-9	TRBJ2-7	15	ASSGWAGGVDSYEQY
TRBV7-3	TRBJ2-1	15	ASSSQAAGGPQNEQF
TRBV6-5	TRBJ2-7	12	ASRPGLGPYEQY
TRBV28	.	14	ASRSPGTEAGYEQY
TRBV28	TRBJ2-7	16	ASSLLGVAGERGYEQY
TRBV7-3	TRBJ2-3	14	ASSATSGGGHDTQY
TRBV6-5	TRBJ2-5	14	ASSYPTGGKGETQY
TRBV9	TRBJ2-2	18	ASSSRQALAGGFGTGELF